Each of the 20 T cell receptor beta chains below was sequenced from the same sample in a study of T cell changes during pregnancy in multiple sclerosis. Repertoires were generated with immunoSEQ multiplex PCR, while TCRdb's copy carries only in-frame clones and drops some. The data hold 90,000 to 95,000 clones, with approximately 95% observed a single time. Sequencing used peripheral blood, obtained in the first trimester of pregnancy. Every receptor here comes from a female donor with multiple sclerosis, enrolled in a pregnancy study.

V is TRBV6-5 and J is TRBJ1-2, with D maybe TRBD1 (6 bases). There are 12 residues in the CDR3. Germline assignment: CDR1 MNHEY and CDR2 SVGAGI. The ends were cut back, 6 bases at V and 6 bases at J, with 11 bases in the middle. The CDR3 loop reads CASRLDSHGYTF. DNA of the CDR3: TGTGCCAGCAGACTGGACAGCCATGGCTACACCTTC.

The CDR3 DNA is TGTGCCACCAAAATGGCAGGTATAACTGGAAACACCATATATTTT. It specifies CATKMAGITGNTIYF. J is TRBJ1-3 and V is TRBV10-3; D is ambiguous. This CDR3 is 15 amino acids long. CDR1 and CDR2 from the germline V gene are ENHRY and SYGVKD. The V gene lost 10 bases and the J gene lost 2 bases, with 18 bases spanning the gap.

This chain uses TRBV5-4 with TRBJ2-1; D may be TRBD1 (6 bases). Looked up from germline, CDR1 is SGHNT and CDR2 is YYREEE (reference sequence). This CDR3 is built from 15 residues. Trimming removed 4 bases at V and 5 bases at J, with 16 bases between. Written as DNA, the CDR3 is TGTGCCAGCAGCCCCGGGACACCTAGGAACAATGAGCAGTTCTTC. It codes for CASSPGTPRNNEQFF.

The sample holds one count of this clone. V and J are TRBV18 and TRBJ2-3; 7 bases align to TRBD2. Germline V CDR1 and CDR2: KGHSH, LQKENI. This CDR3 has 14 residues. The J segment lost 3 bases and the V segment lost 1 base, leaving 1 base of the junction unmatched. The CDR3 loop is CASSPREGTDTQYF. The CDR3 coding sequence is TGTGCCAGCTCACCACGGGAGGGGACAGATACGCAGTATTTT.

The rearrangement joins TRBV19 to TRBJ2-2; possible D gene TRBD1, 7 bases. Germline assignment: CDR1 LNHDA and CDR2 SQIVND (reference sequence). The CDR3 has 15 amino acids. V gave up 6 bases and J gave up 5 bases, with 16 bases separating them. DNA for the CDR3: TGTGCCAGTAGCTTAGGAGGGGGCGTAACCGGGGAGCTGTTTTTT. Translated, it gives CASSLGGGVTGELFF.

The chain links TRBV5-6 to TRBJ1-2; D might be TRBD1 (5 bases). The V gene's germline CDR1 is SGHDT and CDR2 YYEEEE. The CDR3 has 14 residues. V lost 4 bases, J lost 5 bases, and 15 bases lay in between. CDR3 bases: TGTGCCAGCAGCGGGGGACGGGGAGGATATGGCTACACCTTC. It yields the protein CASSGGRGGYGYTF.

The chain uses TRBV30 and TRBJ1-1, with D unresolved. Germline lookup yields CDR1 GTSNPN and CDR2 SVGIG (reference sequence). The CDR3 consists of 13 residues. Trimming removed 2 bases at V and 1 base at J, with 8 bases between. CDR3 nucleotide sequence: TGTGCCTGGAGTAACATAAAGAACACTGAAGCTTTCTTT. Its protein is CAWSNIKNTEAFF.

The chain couples TRBV19 to TRBJ1-3; D is perhaps TRBD1 (5 bases). Germline CDR1 and CDR2: LNHDA and SQIVND (reference sequence). The CDR3 sequence is 17 residues long. The germline V and J ends were trimmed by 3 bases and 0 bases, with 15 bases remaining between them. The CDR3 coding sequence is TGTGCCAGTAGTATTTCCAGGGCCCGCAGCTCTGGAAACACCATATATTTT. Protein sequence: CASSISRARSSGNTIYF.

The V and J genes are TRBV6-5 and TRBJ1-5, with D possibly TRBD1 on 6 matching bases. This CDR3 region has 12 residues. Germline V gene lookup returns CDR1 MNHEY and CDR2 SVGAGI. This CDR3 reads CATGFSNQPQHF. The CDR3 nucleotides read TGTGCTACAGGGTTTAGCAATCAGCCCCAGCATTTT.

V usage is TRBV27 and J usage is TRBJ2-7; TRBD2 is a possible D gene (5 bases). There are 15 residues in the CDR3. Germline CDR1 reads MNHEY; CDR2 reads SMNVEV (reference sequence). Trimming took off 0 bases at V and 2 bases at J, with 11 bases between the two ends. This chain's CDR3 is CASSLSADGTYEQYF. The CDR3 nucleotides read TGTGCCAGCAGTTTATCAGCGGACGGGACCTACGAGCAGTACTTC.

This sequence joins TRBV30 and TRBJ2-1; a weak D match, TRBD1 (6 bases). The V end was cut by 3 bases, the J end by 4 bases, with 13 bases between. CDR3 size: 14 residues. The germline V gene has CDR1 GTSNPN and CDR2 SVGIG (reference sequence). DNA for the CDR3: TGTGCCTGGAGGGGCCAGACAGGTTACAATGAGCAGTTCTTC. This sequence encodes CAWRGQTGYNEQFF.

The chain combines TRBV10-1 with TRBJ1-1; 7 bases line up with TRBD1. The CDR3 contains 14 residues. With 6 bases clipped from V and 3 bases from J, the junction kept 7 bases outside the gene matches. CDR1 is WNHNN, CDR2 SYGVQD, per germline (reference sequence). CDR3 sequence reads: CASRGLTGHTEAFF. The CDR3, as DNA: TGCGCCAGCAGGGGATTGACAGGGCACACTGAAGCTTTCTTT.

V is TRBV5-1 and J is TRBJ2-5; TRBD1 matches at 9 bases. CDR3 length: 15 residues. V gave up 4 bases and J gave up 5 bases; unmatched junction bases: 9. Germline CDR1 SGHRS, CDR2 YFSETQ. CDR3 DNA: TGCGCCAGCAGCGGCCAGGGACAGGGTCGTGAGACCCAGTACTTC. Its protein product is CASSGQGQGRETQYF.

In this sample, this clone turned up once. This chain connects TRBV5-1 to TRBJ1-2, with TRBD1 identical over 9 bases. The CDR3 consists of 15 residues. Germline CDR1 reads SGHRS; CDR2 reads YFSETQ. V gave up 4 bases and J gave up 0 bases; unmatched junction bases: 4. CDR3: CASSVGTGPNYGYTF. The CDR3, as DNA: TGCGCCAGCAGCGTAGGGACAGGGCCTAACTATGGCTACACCTTC.

The rearrangement uses TRBV5-1 and TRBJ2-1; 9 bases are a match to TRBD2. Germline V gene sequence: CDR1 SGHRS, CDR2 YFSETQ. The CDR3 covers 17 residues. V lost 4 bases to trimming and J lost 0 bases; unmatched junction nucleotides: 8. Here the CDR3 DNA reads TGCGCCAGCAGCAGCCAGGGAGCGGGGGGCTCCTACAATGAGCAGTTCTTC. Amino acid sequence: CASSSQGAGGSYNEQFF.

The rearrangement joins TRBV13 to TRBJ2-2; no clear D. Germline V gene sequence: CDR1 PRHDT, CDR2 FYEKMQ (reference sequence). V was trimmed by 0 bases and J by 5 bases, leaving 4 bases between them. CDR3 length: 13 residues. The CDR3 is CASSLGRTGELFF. CDR3 nucleotide sequence: TGTGCCAGCAGCTTAGGGAGAACCGGGGAGCTGTTTTTT.

The chain has TRBV11-2 and TRBJ1-2, with 7 positions matching TRBD1. This CDR3 spans 14 amino acids. The trim removed 2 bases at V and 4 bases at J, leaving 4 bases unmatched. CDR1 SGHAT and CDR2 FQNNGV come from the germline V gene. CDR3: CASSLPGGSYGYTF. DNA for the CDR3: TGTGCCAGCAGCTTACCAGGGGGTAGCTATGGCTACACCTTC.

The chain carries TRBV6-5 and TRBJ1-1; no definite D call. Deletions cut 0 bases from V and 4 bases from J, with 15 bases between. This CDR3 is built from 16 residues. Germline V gene sequence: CDR1 MNHEY, CDR2 SVGAGI. The CDR3 here is CASSYSAVGTITEAFF. As DNA, the CDR3 is TGTGCCAGCAGTTACTCGGCGGTAGGTACCATCACTGAAGCTTTCTTT.

The J gene is TRBJ2-7, the V gene TRBV27; 9 nucleotides match TRBD1. This CDR3 region has 14 residues. The germline gives CDR1 MNHEY, CDR2 SMNVEV (reference sequence). The ends lost 6 bases at V and 2 bases at J; junction bases unmatched: 5. The CDR3 is CASRGTGTPYEQYF. CDR3 nucleotide sequence: TGTGCCAGCAGGGGGACAGGGACCCCCTACGAGCAGTACTTC.

With regard to this clone: The sample holds other DNA sequences that translate to the same CDR3. J is TRBJ1-5 and V is TRBV19, with 8 bases matching TRBD1. The CDR3 loop spans 14 amino acids. Germline values: CDR1 LNHDA, CDR2 SQIVND (reference sequence). V lost 10 bases and J lost 1; bases outside the gene matches: 6. The CDR3 loop reads CAISTGDSNQPQHF. The CDR3 nucleotides read TGTGCCATTTCGACAGGGGACAGCAATCAGCCCCAGCATTTT. The full variable domain, its missing parts supplied by reference TRBV19 and TRBJ1-5, is DGGITQSPKYLFRKEGQNVTLSCEQNLNHDAMYWYRQDPGQGLRLIYYSQIVNDFQKGDIAEGYSVSREKKESFPLTVTSAQKNPTAFYLCAISTGDSNQPQHFGDGTRLSIL.